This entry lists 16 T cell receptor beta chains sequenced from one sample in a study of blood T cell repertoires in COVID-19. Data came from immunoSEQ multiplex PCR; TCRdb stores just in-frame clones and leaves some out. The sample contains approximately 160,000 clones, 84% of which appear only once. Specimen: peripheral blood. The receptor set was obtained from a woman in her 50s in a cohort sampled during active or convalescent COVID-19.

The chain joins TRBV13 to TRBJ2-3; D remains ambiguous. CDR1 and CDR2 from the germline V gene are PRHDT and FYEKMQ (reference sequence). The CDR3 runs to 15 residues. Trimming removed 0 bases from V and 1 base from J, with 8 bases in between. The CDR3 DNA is TGTGCCAGCAGCTTAGGCTACCGGGGCACAGATACGCAGTATTTT. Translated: CASSLGYRGTDTQYF.

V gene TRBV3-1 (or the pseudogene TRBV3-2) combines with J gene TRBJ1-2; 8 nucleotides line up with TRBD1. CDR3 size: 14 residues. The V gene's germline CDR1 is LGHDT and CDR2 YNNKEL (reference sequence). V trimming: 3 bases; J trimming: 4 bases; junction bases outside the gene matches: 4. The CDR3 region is CASSHLTGAYGYTF. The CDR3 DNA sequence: TGTGCCAGCAGCCACCTGACAGGGGCCTATGGCTACACCTTC.

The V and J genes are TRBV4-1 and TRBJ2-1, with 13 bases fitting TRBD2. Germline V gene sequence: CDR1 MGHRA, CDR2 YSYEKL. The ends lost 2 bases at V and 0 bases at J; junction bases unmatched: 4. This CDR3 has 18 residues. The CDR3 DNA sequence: TGCGCCAGCAGCCAACCCGGACTAGCGGGGGACTCCTACAATGAGCAGTTCTTC. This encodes CASSQPGLAGDSYNEQFF.

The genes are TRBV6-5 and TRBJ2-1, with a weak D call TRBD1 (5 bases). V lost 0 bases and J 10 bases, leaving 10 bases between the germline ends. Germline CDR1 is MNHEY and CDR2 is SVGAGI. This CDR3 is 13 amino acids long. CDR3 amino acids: CASSYSSRAEQFF. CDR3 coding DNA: TGTGCCAGCAGTTACTCGTCCAGGGCGGAGCAGTTCTTC.

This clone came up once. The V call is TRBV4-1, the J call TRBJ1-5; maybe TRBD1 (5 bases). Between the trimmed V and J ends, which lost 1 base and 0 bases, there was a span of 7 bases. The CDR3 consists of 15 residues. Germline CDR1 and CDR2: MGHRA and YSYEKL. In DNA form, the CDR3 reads TGCGCCAGCAGCCAAGTGACAGATAGCAATCAGCCCCAGCATTTT. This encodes CASSQVTDSNQPQHF.

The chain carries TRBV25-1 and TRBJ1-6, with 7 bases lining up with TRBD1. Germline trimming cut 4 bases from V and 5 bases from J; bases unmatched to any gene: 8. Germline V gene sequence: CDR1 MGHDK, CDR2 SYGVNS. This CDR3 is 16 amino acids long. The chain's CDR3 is CASSGLTGPNNSPLHF. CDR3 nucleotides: TGTGCCAGCAGTGGGTTGACAGGGCCCAATAATTCACCCCTCCACTTT.

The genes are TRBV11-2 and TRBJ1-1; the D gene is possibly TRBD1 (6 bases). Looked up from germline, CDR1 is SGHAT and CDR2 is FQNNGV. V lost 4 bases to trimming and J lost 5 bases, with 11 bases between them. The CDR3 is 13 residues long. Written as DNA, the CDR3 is TGTGCCAGCAGCTCAGGGGTGGGGACTGAAGCTTTCTTT. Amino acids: CASSSGVGTEAFF.

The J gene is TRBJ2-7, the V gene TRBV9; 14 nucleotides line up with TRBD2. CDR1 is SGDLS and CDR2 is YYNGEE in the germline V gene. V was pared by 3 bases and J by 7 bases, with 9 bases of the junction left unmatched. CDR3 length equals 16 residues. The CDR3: CASSDLGLAGVGEQYF. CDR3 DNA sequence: TGTGCCAGCAGCGACCTGGGACTAGCGGGGGTGGGTGAGCAGTACTTC.

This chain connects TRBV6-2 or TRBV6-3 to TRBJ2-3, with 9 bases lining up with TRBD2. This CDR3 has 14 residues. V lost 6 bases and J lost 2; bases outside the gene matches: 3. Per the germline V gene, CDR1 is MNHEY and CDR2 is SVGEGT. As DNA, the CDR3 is TGTGCCAGCAGACCTAGCGGGGACACAGATACGCAGTATTTT. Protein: CASRPSGDTDTQYF.

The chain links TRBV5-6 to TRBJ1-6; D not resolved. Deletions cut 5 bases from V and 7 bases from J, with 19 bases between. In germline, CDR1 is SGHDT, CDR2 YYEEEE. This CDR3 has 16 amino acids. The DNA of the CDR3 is TGTGCCAGCAGGCGCGGGCTTATGGAGGCGAATTCACCCCTCCACTTT. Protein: CASRRGLMEANSPLHF.

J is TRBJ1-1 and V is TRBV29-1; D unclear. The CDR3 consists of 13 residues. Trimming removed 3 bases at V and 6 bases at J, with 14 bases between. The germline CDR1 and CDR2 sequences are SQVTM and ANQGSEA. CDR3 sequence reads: CSVDALINPEAFF. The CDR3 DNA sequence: TGCAGCGTTGACGCGTTGATCAACCCTGAAGCTTTCTTT.

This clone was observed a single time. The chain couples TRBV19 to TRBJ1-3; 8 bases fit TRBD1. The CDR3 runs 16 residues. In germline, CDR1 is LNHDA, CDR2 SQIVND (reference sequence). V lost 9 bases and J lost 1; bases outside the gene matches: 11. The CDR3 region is CARTWDRQESGNTIYF. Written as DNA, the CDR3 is TGTGCCAGGACTTGGGACAGGCAGGAATCTGGAAACACCATATATTTT.

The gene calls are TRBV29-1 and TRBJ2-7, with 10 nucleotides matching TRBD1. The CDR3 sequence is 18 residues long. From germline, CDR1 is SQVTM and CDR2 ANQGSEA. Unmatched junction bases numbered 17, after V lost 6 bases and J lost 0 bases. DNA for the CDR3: TGCAGCGTGACACCGGGACAGGGGACCCGTTTGAGCTCCTACGAGCAGTACTTC. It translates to CSVTPGQGTRLSSYEQYF.

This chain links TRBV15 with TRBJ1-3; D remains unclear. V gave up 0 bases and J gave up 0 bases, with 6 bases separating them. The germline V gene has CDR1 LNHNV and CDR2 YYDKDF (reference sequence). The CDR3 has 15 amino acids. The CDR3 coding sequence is TGTGCCACCAGCAGAGATACATTCTCTGGAAACACCATATATTTT. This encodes CATSRDTFSGNTIYF.

The CDR3 protein is CASSVGGQGNQPQHF. CDR3 in DNA: TGTGCCAGCAGCGTAGGGGGTCAGGGGAATCAGCCCCAGCATTTT. The rearrangement joins TRBV9 to TRBJ1-5, with D tentatively TRBD1 (6 bases). This CDR3 has 15 residues. The V end lost 0 bases, the J end lost 4 bases, and 11 bases lay between the germline ends. Germline V CDR1 and CDR2: SGDLS, YYNGEE.

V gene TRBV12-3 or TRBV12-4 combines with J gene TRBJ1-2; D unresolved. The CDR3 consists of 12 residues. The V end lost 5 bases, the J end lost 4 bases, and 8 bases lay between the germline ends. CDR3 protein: CASSLQFYGYTF. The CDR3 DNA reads TGTGCCAGCAGTCTACAGTTCTATGGCTACACCTTC.